Listed here are 16 T cell receptor beta chains from one sample, sequenced in a study of blood T cells in healthy people across ages. Using a J-beta primer mix together with a sample-barcoded 5' primer, a second PCR was run for about 6 to 12 cycles. A single record per CDR3 protein comes from TCRdb applying MiXCR to the 5' RACE reads. The profile shows under 700,000 distinct CDR3 sequences, around 24% of them singletons. This sample also belongs to another study, concerning T cells of mothers and their children.

The source material was blood. The receptors were gathered from a boy aged 5-17 years in good health.

The chain uses TRBV7-3 and TRBJ2-1; TRBD1 agrees at 9 bases. The CDR3 spans 14 residues. The germline gives CDR1 SGHTA, CDR2 FQGTGA. V gave up 5 bases and J gave up 5 bases; unmatched junction bases: 4. The CDR3 spells CASSNTGGHNEQFF. The CDR3, as DNA: TGTGCCAGCAGCAACACAGGGGGCCACAATGAGCAGTTCTTC.

This clonotype was found a few times. The rearrangement links TRBV20-1 to TRBJ1-2, with a possible D match to TRBD1 (5 bases). The CDR3 loop spans 16 amino acids. V was trimmed by 5 bases and J by 1 base, leaving 20 bases between them. Per the germline V gene, CDR1 is DFQATT and CDR2 is SNEGSKA (reference sequence). The CDR3 DNA sequence: TGCAGTGCTCCACTCGGGGGACCGGTGAATAACTATGGCTACACCTTC. Translated: CSAPLGGPVNNYGYTF.

The table lists this clonotype with a few counts. The chain links TRBV20-1 to TRBJ2-4, with TRBD1 matching over 7 bases. The V gene end was trimmed by 6 bases and the J gene end by 1 base; junction bases not matched to a gene: 15. This CDR3 comprises 17 residues. The germline CDR1 and CDR2 sequences are DFQATT and SNEGSKA (reference sequence). The DNA of the CDR3 is TGCAGTGCCCTCGACAGGGTTGGTTGGGGGGCCAAAAACATTCAGTACTTC. The encoded protein is CSALDRVGWGAKNIQYF.

This clonotype was found a few times. This CDR3 reads CASRPVGQGAREQYF. In DNA, the CDR3 is TGCGCCAGCAGACCCGTTGGGCAGGGGGCTCGTGAGCAGTACTTC. This chain links TRBV4-1 with TRBJ2-7; TRBD1 matches 8 bases. Germline V gene data show CDR1 as MGHRA and CDR2 as YSYEKL. This CDR3 is 15 amino acids long. V shed 6 bases and J 7 bases; nucleotides not matched to a gene: 14.

This clonotype was counted only a few times. The rearrangement uses TRBV12-3 or TRBV12-4 and TRBJ1-2, with D unclear. V dropped 5 bases and J dropped 5 bases, with 18 bases sitting between them. This CDR3 has 15 amino acids. The CDR3 protein is CASSPNWGSRYGYTF. The CDR3 coding sequence is TGTGCCAGCAGTCCCAATTGGGGAAGTAGATATGGCTACACCTTC.

This clonotype was counted only a few times. V is TRBV5-1 and J is TRBJ1-5, with D possibly being TRBD1 (5 bases). The V and J ends lost 0 bases and 0 bases respectively, with 13 bases between them. This CDR3 is 17 amino acids long. Per the germline V gene, CDR1 is SGHRS and CDR2 is YFSETQ. CDR3 region: CASSLAAGPYSNQPQHF. The CDR3 DNA is TGCGCCAGCAGCTTGGCGGCGGGACCTTATAGCAATCAGCCCCAGCATTTT.

At least ten counts were recorded for this clonotype. The gene calls are TRBV7-9 and TRBJ2-7; 9 nucleotides align to TRBD2. From germline, CDR1 is SEHNR and CDR2 FQNEAQ (reference sequence). Trimming at V came to 5 bases and at J to 2 bases, leaving 4 bases not matched to a gene. This CDR3 has 14 amino acids. This chain's CDR3 is CASSPLAGAYEQYF. The CDR3 nucleotides read TGTGCCAGCAGCCCTTTAGCGGGAGCCTACGAGCAGTACTTC.

This sequence joins TRBV2 and TRBJ1-2, with TRBD1 as a possible D gene (6 bases). This CDR3 is built from 13 residues. V lost 4 bases, J lost 3 bases, and 9 bases lay in between. Germline CDR1 SNHLY, CDR2 FYNNEI. The CDR3 reads CASSVQGDYGYTF. CDR3 coding DNA: TGTGCCAGCAGTGTACAGGGTGACTATGGCTACACCTTC. The variable domain in full, with the rest retrieved from reference TRBV2 and TRBJ1-2, is EPEVTQTPSHQVTQMGQEVILRCVPISNHLYFYWYRQILGQKVEFLVSFYNNEISEKSEIFDDQFSVERPDGSNFTLKIRSTKLEDSAMYFCASSVQGDYGYTFGSGTRLTVV.

In this sample, this clonotype turned up a few times. The genes are TRBV10-3 and TRBJ1-1; D is perhaps TRBD1 (5 bases). The germline gives CDR1 ENHRY, CDR2 SYGVKD. CDR3 size: 15 residues. Trimming shortened V by 3 bases and J by 3 bases, and 14 bases separated the two germline ends. For the CDR3, the DNA is TGTGCCATCAGTGATCCTGCCGGGGCAGACACTGAAGCTTTCTTT. It encodes CAISDPAGADTEAFF.

The chain couples TRBV28 to TRBJ1-5; 9 bases align to TRBD1. V gave up 0 bases and J gave up 5 bases; unmatched junction bases: 5. The CDR3 is made up of 16 amino acids. Per germline, CDR1 MDHEN and CDR2 SYDVKM. Here the CDR3 reads CASSLWGDREHQPQHF. As DNA, the CDR3 is TGTGCCAGCAGTTTATGGGGGGACAGGGAACATCAGCCCCAGCATTTT.

This clonotype has more than one count but fewer than ten. The chain uses TRBV7-2 and TRBJ2-3, with no clear D. Germline V CDR1 and CDR2: SGHTA, FQGNSA. This CDR3 contains 14 residues. V was cut by 1 base and J by 0 bases, with 5 bases left in between. The CDR3 bases are TGTGCCAGCAGCTTAGTCGAGAGCACAGATACGCAGTATTTT. Its translation: CASSLVESTDTQYF.

This clonotype was detected a few times. The CDR3 spells CASPVSPQHF. CDR3 nucleotide sequence: TGTGCCAGCCCCGTTTCCCCCCAGCATTTT. The genes are TRBV21-1 and TRBJ1-5. TRBV21-1 is reported as a pseudogene. The CDR3 is made up of 10 amino acids.

This clonotype was detected a few times. Sequence at one end of the junction differs from germline and may be a read error. The gene calls are TRBV24-1 and TRBJ1-2; D is unclear. Per germline, CDR1 KGHDR and CDR2 SFDVKD. This CDR3 region has 12 residues. The CDR3 sequence is CAASQTGYGYTF. CDR3 bases: TGTGCCGCCAGCCAGACGGGCTATGGCTACACCTTC.

At least ten counts were recorded for this clonotype. The chain uses TRBV5-1 and TRBJ1-4, with a possible D match to TRBD1 (5 bases). V was pared by 4 bases and J by 5 bases, with 9 bases between. CDR3 length: 13 amino acids. Germline-derived CDR1 and CDR2 are SGHRS and YFSETQ. CDR3 residues: CASSRGPNEKLFF. CDR3 coding DNA: TGCGCCAGCAGCCGGGGACCAAATGAAAAACTGTTTTTT.

This clonotype was observed at least ten times. The junction and the germline gene differ at one end; a read error may be behind it. The CDR3 DNA reads TGTGCCAGCAGCTTAGAGGGCACAGATACGCAGTATTTT. It translates to CASSLEGTDTQYF. This chain joins TRBV5-1 and TRBJ2-3; D unresolved. Germline CDR1 reads SGHRS; CDR2 reads YFSETQ. The CDR3 covers 13 residues.

Comments on this clonotype: One end of the junction does not line up with germline, which may come from a read error. The chain uses TRBV2 and TRBJ2-5, with D unclear. Germline V gene data show CDR1 as SNHLY and CDR2 as FYNNEI. CDR3 length: 14 amino acids. As DNA, the CDR3 is TGTGCCAGCAGGAAAACACAACAGAAAGAGATCCAGTACTTC. It encodes CASRKTQQKEIQYF.